The rows below give T cell receptor beta chains drawn from one sample of a study of identical twins. In TCRdb, the 5' RACE reads were re-called with MiXCR into one record per CDR3 protein. The data hold 690,000 or so distinct CDR3 sequences, with about 9.4% observed a single time. This same sample was also part of a study on yellow fever vaccine responses in identical twins.

The sequenced material came from PBMCs. All receptors come from a woman aged 18-35 years in good health. Both conserved end residues are part of each CDR3. D genes are given only for firm matches. The size of a clone is reported for some rows only, either as once, few or many, or as a class for expanded clones.

J gene | CDR3 length | V gene | D gene | clone size | CDR3 protein | CDR3 DNA
TRBJ2-3 | 16 | TRBV19 | - | - | CASSIRAGGQTDTQYF | TGTGCCAGTAGTATACGGGCCGGGGGACAGACAGATACGCAGTATTTT
TRBJ2-3 | 14 | TRBV11-2 | - | few | CASSVGHLESTQYF | TGTGCCAGCAGCGTAGGCCACCTAGAAAGTACGCAGTATTTT
TRBJ1-5 | 16 | TRBV15 | TRBD1 | - | CATSRDGTGHQTPQHF | TGTGCCACCAGCAGAGATGGGACAGGTCATCAGACGCCCCAGCATTTT
TRBJ2-7 | 12 | TRBV29-1 | - | - | CSVGYSSYEQYF | TGCAGCGTTGGTTACAGTTCCTACGAGCAGTACTTC
TRBJ2-3 | 16 | TRBV12-3/TRBV12-4 | - | - | CASSFPPGSRPDTQYF | TGTGCCAGCAGTTTCCCGCCGGGATCAAGGCCAGATACGCAGTATTTT
TRBJ1-5 | 13 | TRBV30 | TRBD1 | - | CAYRDSPYQPQHF | TGTGCCTACCGGGACAGCCCTTATCAGCCCCAGCATTTT
TRBJ2-2 | 14 | TRBV5-5 | - | few | CASSLDGRNGELFF | TGTGCCAGCAGCTTGGATGGGCGGAACGGGGAGCTGTTTTTT
TRBJ2-2 | 16 | TRBV2 | TRBD2 | - | CASSEEASGLVGELFF | TGTGCCAGCAGTGAAGAGGCTAGCGGACTAGTCGGGGAGCTGTTTTTT
TRBJ2-7 | 14 | TRBV5-1 | TRBD1 | many | CASSFEQGAYEQYF | TGCGCCAGCAGCTTTGAACAGGGGGCCTACGAGCAGTACTTC
TRBJ2-7 | 14 | TRBV4-3 | TRBD2 | few | CASSQEIAGGEQYF | TGCGCCAGCAGCCAAGAGATAGCGGGAGGCGAGCAGTACTTC
TRBJ2-1 | 14 | TRBV6-5 | - | - | CASSYAAWFDEQFF | TGTGCCAGCAGTTACGCAGCTTGGTTCGATGAGCAGTTCTTC
TRBJ2-7 | 13 | TRBV30 | - | - | CAWARDSSYEQYF | TGTGCCTGGGCACGGGACTCATCCTACGAGCAGTACTTC
TRBJ2-3 | 15 | TRBV5-4 | TRBD1 | - | CASSATGGPGDTQYF | TGTGCCAGCAGCGCGACAGGGGGTCCGGGAGATACGCAGTATTTT
TRBJ2-5 | 13 | TRBV7-9 | - | few | CASSSLGEETQYF | TGTGCCAGCAGCTCTTTGGGGGAAGAGACCCAGTACTTC
TRBJ2-5 | 16 | TRBV5-6 | - | few | CASSLVPGELQETQYF | TGTGCCAGCAGCTTGGTGCCGGGGGAACTCCAAGAGACCCAGTACTTC
TRBJ2-5 | 17 | TRBV6-1 | - | - | CASSEWGYGAIQETQYF | TGTGCCAGCAGTGAATGGGGCTATGGGGCGATCCAAGAGACCCAGTACTTC
TRBJ2-3 | 18 | TRBV6-5 | TRBD1 | - | CASSYTGTGAAGTDTQYF | TGTGCCAGCAGTTATACCGGGACAGGGGCCGCTGGCACAGATACGCAGTATTTT
TRBJ2-7 | 15 | TRBV4-3 | TRBD2 | - | CASSQDPASGYEQYF | TGCGCCAGCAGCCAAGATCCTGCTAGCGGGTACGAGCAGTACTTC
TRBJ2-7 | 18 | TRBV6-5 | TRBD2 | - | CASSYPLTSGGTTYEQYF | TGTGCCAGCAGTTACCCCCTCACTAGCGGGGGGACGACCTACGAGCAGTACTTC
TRBJ2-5 | 14 | TRBV6-1 | - | - | CASKTGTEKETQYF | TGTGCCAGCAAAACCGGGACGGAGAAAGAGACCCAGTACTTC
TRBJ2-3 | 16 | TRBV9 | TRBD1 | - | CASSPRTGLSIMGQYF | TGTGCCAGCAGCCCACGGACAGGGTTGTCAATTATGGGGCAGTATTTT
TRBJ2-5 | 14 | TRBV5-6 | - | many | CASSFRGYQETQYF | TGTGCCAGCAGCTTCCGGGGATACCAAGAGACCCAGTACTTC
TRBJ2-7 | 13 | TRBV28 | - | few | CASSLTFRGEQYF | TGTGCCAGCAGTTTAACCTTTCGGGGCGAGCAGTACTTC
TRBJ2-5 | 12 | TRBV6-6 | - | - | CASSYVARDCHF | TGTGCCAGCAGTTACGTCGCACGGGACTGCCACTTC
TRBJ2-1 | 18 | TRBV11-2 | TRBD2 | many | CASSLERASGVVLDEQFF | TGTGCCAGCAGCTTAGAGAGGGCTAGCGGGGTCGTTTTGGATGAGCAGTTCTTC
TRBJ2-1 | 14 | TRBV9 | - | many | CASSPGGGIEEQFF | TGTGCCAGCAGCCCCGGAGGAGGGATAGAGGAGCAGTTCTTC
TRBJ1-1 | 13 | TRBV2 | - | - | CASTDGMNTEAFF | TGTGCCAGCACGGACGGGATGAACACTGAAGCTTTCTTT
TRBJ2-5 | 17 | TRBV6-5 | TRBD1 | many | CASSYGAQGAVQETQYF | TGTGCCAGCAGTTACGGGGCACAGGGGGCGGTCCAAGAGACCCAGTACTTC
TRBJ1-1 | 14 | TRBV6-5 | - | many | CASSYRRRDTEAFF | TGTGCCAGCAGTTACCGGAGGCGGGACACTGAAGCTTTCTTT
TRBJ2-2 | 17 | TRBV3-1 | TRBD2 | once | CASSQDTGGAYTGELFF | TGTGCCAGCAGCCAAGATACCGGGGGGGCCTACACCGGGGAGCTGTTTTTT
TRBJ2-1 | 13 | TRBV18 | - | - | CASSPPSGAEQFF | TGTGCCAGCTCACCACCGTCGGGGGCTGAGCAGTTCTTC
TRBJ2-7 | 15 | TRBV7-9 | - | - | CASSLVVDPGGEQYF | TGTGCCAGCAGCTTAGTGGTGGACCCAGGCGGCGAGCAGTACTTC
TRBJ1-5 | 13 | TRBV7-9 | - | few | CASTSGVNQPQHF | TGTGCCAGCACTTCAGGGGTAAATCAGCCCCAGCATTTT
TRBJ2-3 | 19 | TRBV5-1 | TRBD2 | few | CASSLGLAGGLRTPDTQYF | TGCGCCAGCAGCTTGGGTCTAGCGGGGGGGCTTCGGACTCCAGATACGCAGTATTTT
TRBJ2-7 | 15 | TRBV5-1 | - | - | CASSYEPQITYEQYF | TGCGCCAGCAGCTACGAGCCTCAAATTACCTACGAGCAGTACTTC
TRBJ2-1 | 14 | TRBV7-2 | TRBD1 | - | CASSTTGGANEQFF | TGTGCCAGCAGTACGACAGGGGGGGCCAATGAGCAGTTCTTC
TRBJ2-3 | 16 | TRBV7-6 | - | few | CASSPSGGLRTDTQYF | TGTGCCAGCAGCCCCTCGGGGGGCCTCCGCACAGATACGCAGTATTTT
TRBJ2-5 | 15 | TRBV12-3/TRBV12-4 | - | - | CASSFLSTIQETQYF | TGTGCCAGCAGTTTTTTGTCGACCATCCAAGAGACCCAGTACTTC
TRBJ2-4 | 14 | TRBV12-3/TRBV12-4 | TRBD1 | many | CASSPTGTKNIQYF | TGTGCCAGCAGTCCGACAGGGACCAAAAACATTCAGTACTTC
TRBJ1-1 | 11 | TRBV27 | - | - | CHSRYNAEAFF | TGTCACAGTCGATACAACGCTGAAGCTTTCTTT
TRBJ1-4 | 12 | TRBV6-6 | - | - | CATRGSGEKLFF | TGTGCCACCAGGGGATCTGGTGAAAAACTGTTTTTT
TRBJ2-3 | 15 | TRBV20-1 | - | few | CSARVEIGGTDTQYF | TGCAGTGCTAGAGTGGAGATCGGCGGCACAGATACGCAGTATTTT
TRBJ2-5 | 13 | TRBV5-1 | - | many | CASSRGGIETQYF | TGCGCCAGCAGCCGAGGTGGGATAGAGACCCAGTACTTC
TRBJ2-3 | 17 | TRBV5-1 | TRBD2 | many | CASSLLAGTSGTDTQYF | TGCGCCAGCAGCCTGCTAGCGGGGACTAGCGGGACAGATACGCAGTATTTT
TRBJ2-1 | 19 | TRBV11-1 | TRBD2 | few | CASSRSGLAGPTQDNEQFF | TGTGCCAGCAGCCGATCTGGACTAGCGGGGCCAACCCAAGACAATGAGCAGTTCTTC
TRBJ2-7 | 14 | TRBV7-2 | - | many | CASSSMPLSYEQYF | TGTGCCAGCAGCTCTATGCCCCTCTCCTACGAGCAGTACTTC
TRBJ2-1 | 12 | TRBV7-8 | - | many | CASSLAALEQFF | TGTGCCAGCAGCTTAGCGGCCCTTGAGCAGTTCTTC
TRBJ2-5 | 17 | TRBV5-1 | - | - | CASSLAWGGAREETQYF | TGCGCCAGCAGCTTGGCCTGGGGGGGGGCTCGTGAAGAGACCCAGTACTTC
TRBJ1-5 | 14 | TRBV5-6 | - | - | CASSLWGGNQPQHF | TGTGCCAGCAGCTTGTGGGGAGGAAATCAGCCCCAGCATTTT
TRBJ2-5 | 15 | TRBV7-9 | - | few | CASSLSGGPSETQYF | TGTGCCAGCAGCTTATCCGGGGGGCCTTCAGAGACCCAGTACTTC
TRBJ2-3 | 14 | TRBV29-1 | TRBD1 | - | CSVLPGQIPDTQYF | TGCAGCGTTCTGCCGGGACAGATTCCAGATACGCAGTATTTT
TRBJ1-1 | 12 | TRBV29-1 | - | few | CSATTGITEAFF | TGCAGCGCCACAACAGGGATCACTGAAGCTTTCTTT